The entry below describes one TCR beta chain. Its antigen is still unknown. Nothing much larger sits one base from this clone, and base qualities are not available. The sample comes from a study of cytomegalovirus exposure and HLA in healthy donors listed by TCRdb under 2017. Regarding the research as a whole: An earlier analysis of a few hundred of the donors reported under 300 Gb of sequence data and 117 million unique TCR beta sequences obtained from roughly 180 million T cells. Every repertoire in the discovery cohort had been generated on one and the same sequencing platform. High-throughput TCR immunosequencing, statistical association of individual TCRs with disease status, and machine learning were combined to predict cytomegalovirus infection status. Typing coverage varied by locus: 629-630 donors for A, B, C, DRB1 and DQB1; approximately 560 for DQA1; over 600 for DPA1; around 490 for DPB1. Rather than drawing on any new phenotypic data, the later analysis identified candidate immune exposures from TCR beta sequences and the way those sequences occurred across donors. Among some 400 genotyped donors of the cohort, an average of around 220,000 unique TCR beta nucleotide sequences was sequenced per donor, of which approximately 18% were non-productive. Of the approximately 370 genotyped donors, 80% to 90% were placed in the genetic ancestry cluster associated with self-reported Caucasian donors. In a later genetic analysis, genome-wide SNP genotypes for about 65% of the roughly 670 donors were used, and that subset was treated as a discovery cohort. A later analysis re-examined previously published TCR beta repertoires from more than 600 donors and added high-resolution HLA genotyping to investigate patterns of TCR occurrence. The aim of the study was to test whether cataloging public T cell receptors could identify signatures of past pathogen exposure. Roughly 300 gigabases of sequencing data and around 87 million unique TCR sequences were included in an early release covering several hundred HLA-typed donors. Several DR-DQ haplotypes were handled as single units for association and clustering, since linkage in the cohort was strong. An earlier analysis of around 580 of the donors used high-throughput TCR beta sequencing to judge whether each TCR beta V gene segment behaved as functional or pseudogenic. The study used immunosequencing to profile the T cell repertoires of several hundred subjects and linked those repertoires to cytomegalovirus serostatus. Along with the roughly 700-subject first cohort, a separate validation cohort of over 90 different subjects was used. Donor age, sex, ethnicity and CMV serostatus were collected together with the repertoire data. Class I and class II HLA loci were covered by the typing at four-digit resolution.

In total, around 600 healthy bone marrow donors made up the cohort. At the time of sampling, every cohort member was nominally healthy, though immune exposures that went unrecorded were likely present. The donor tested CMV seropositive and was one of the 289 seropositive cohort members. Every donor gave a peripheral blood sample, and the peripheral blood mononuclear cells from that sample were used for TCR beta sequencing. Genomic DNA was extracted from the blood cell samples with the Qiagen DNeasy Blood Extraction Kit. Study-level results and caveats: Assigning TCR associations to individual alleles was difficult when HLA alleles, especially DR and DQ, strongly co-occurred. Correlated functional status among segregating V segments might be attributable to linkage disequilibrium, but an unknown experimental factor could not be ruled out. The classifier was reported to diagnose cytomegalovirus status with high specificity and sensitivity in both the original and validation cohorts. Roughly uniform sequencing depth across donors was assumed in presence/absence analyses, although this assumption may not hold. In a later analysis, TCR association rates were found to vary across HLA loci, with the most associated TCRs seen for DRB1 alleles and the fewest for HLA-C alleles. According to a later genetic analysis, donors in an Asian-associated ancestry cluster had fewer N-insertions in productive TCRs than the roughly 700-donor mean. The only immune exposure information available for the cohort was CMV serostatus. A later genetic analysis associated a missense DCLRE1C variant with V-gene and J-gene trimming of TCR beta chains, and an independent cohort replicated the association. Because HLA typing was unavailable for some donors at each locus, only the typed subset was used in association tests. A later analysis reported that several top co-occurrence clusters appeared linked to parvovirus B19, influenza, CMV and Epstein-Barr virus. A few of the identified cytomegalovirus-associated TCR beta chains were confirmed in vitro to be specific for cytomegalovirus antigens. A cluster of highly shared sequence variants was judged likely to be a technical artifact of the sequencing pipeline. A total of roughly 160 TCR beta chains were listed by the study as associated with cytomegalovirus. Broadly in line with IMGT annotations, most TCR beta V segments showed up in productive rearrangements about 87% or about 30% of the time in an earlier analysis of some 590 of the donors. In a later analysis, about 16,000 TCR beta sequences were associated with specific HLA alleles at a false discovery rate of 0.05. Most TCR sequences were observed very rarely across donors, whereas some public TCRs were present in many individuals. In a later analysis, HLA-associated TCR beta chains showed more clonal expansion and lower generation probabilities than non-associated chains that were equally common. A later analysis found that most CMV-associated TCR beta chains appeared HLA-restricted, with HLA associations seemingly driven largely by CMV exposure. Some IMGT-functional V segments, including TRBV6-2 and TRBV6-3, could not be distinguished by the 87-base-pair reads and were therefore excluded. A further reported finding was that TCR beta sequences accurately predicted the HLA-A and HLA-B alleles for most subjects in the first cohort. This cohort had only TCR beta chains sequenced, and the lack of alpha or paired-chain data limited which features could be detected. It was suggested by the authors that the approach could potentially be generalized to other disease states and immunological phenotypes. About 15 rarely observed V segments, including chromosome 9 orphons, were excluded from the earlier analysis of approximately 500 of the donors because counts were too low.

Preparation of the library involved the immunoSEQ multiplex PCR assay. For the multiplex PCR, a mixture combining 60 forward primers for TCR Vbeta segments and 13 reverse primers for TCR Jbeta segments was used. Amplification of the CDR3 region of rearranged TCR beta genes was performed with a multiplex PCR assay on genomic DNA. The amplified TCR beta libraries were sequenced on the Illumina HiSeq System as 87-base-pair reads. The authors' analysis ran thus. Across the 666 repertoires, a later analysis counted about 81 million unique TCR beta chains, 9.5 million to 12 million of which were shared by at least two donors. Raw reads were error-corrected and collapsed into unique sequences with a nearest-neighbor algorithm that merged closely related sequences to remove PCR and sequencing errors. To assign V, D and J gene segments, CDR3 sequences were aligned to IMGT reference sequences. For a sequence to be retained, a match of at least six nucleotides to both a V gene segment and a J gene segment was required. Rearrangements were called productive when the CDR3 lacked stop codons and stayed in frame with V and J; all others were non-productive. Following IMGT convention, CDR3 was defined as the stretch from the second conserved V-encoded cysteine to the conserved J-encoded phenylalanine. The earlier analysis of more than 450 of the donors excluded sequences that lacked an unambiguous match to a single V gene segment. An earlier analysis of some 500 of the donors classified V segments as functional when productive rearrangements were above 56.7% and as segregating when the standard deviation between donors was above 5%. A statistical classification framework was built for diagnosing cytomegalovirus status from the catalog of TCR beta chain sequences. A later analysis assigned V and J genes by comparing TCR nucleotide sequences with IMGT/GENE-DB human TR gene sequences. A later analysis assigned CDR3 sequences and most-parsimonious VDJ recombination scenarios with the TCRdist pipeline. In a later analysis, each TCR beta chain was defined by its CDR3 amino acid sequence together with its V-gene family, and reads without a unique V-gene family were excluded. As a way to deal with suspected cross-contamination and a sequencing artifact, a later analysis dropped 450 to 600 nucleotide sequences that were highly shared and had low generation probability. In a later analysis, a clonal expansion index was calculated for each public chain from normalized within-repertoire ranks of inferred template counts. In a later analysis, generation probabilities were computed with a VDJ recombination model fitted to out-of-frame rearrangements, and the resulting probabilities were checked against IGoR. In a later analysis, hypergeometric tests were used to score TCR-TCR, TCR-HLA and TCR-CMV co-occurrence, with a repertoire-size bias correction applied to TCR pairs. False discovery rates were estimated in a later analysis by permuting HLA or CMV assignments 20 times. In a later analysis, co-occurring TCRs were grouped using DBSCAN, and TCRdist sequence similarity was added for clustering within HLA-allele-positive subsets. Co-occurrence clustering excluded repertoires with fewer than 30,000 or more than 120,000 public chains, plus five with anomalous nucleotide sharing. TCRdb took over this immuneACCESS table, retaining in-frame rearrangements with V and J assigned. Such tables are incomplete; in checked studies, under half of the missing clones stem from an unresolved V gene, and the remainder is unexplained. V, J and clone size are taken as reported in that table, and D and trimming were inferred from the DNA itself. The sample records about 130,000 clones, around 77% of which are singletons. 4.2% of the sample lies in the top ten.

The CDR3 numbers 15 residues from cysteine through phenylalanine. The sequence is cut down to CDR3 DNA, 45 bases in frame from base 1. Trimming leaves V shorter by 1 base and J shorter by 2 bases, with the junction holding 3 bases beyond the gene matches. From a lookup of the germline V gene, CDR1 and CDR2 are SGHVS and FQNEAQ. The sample was PBMCs. This TCR was sampled from a male donor in good health and CMV-seropositive. The rearrangement joined TRBV7-8 to TRBJ2-7, with 9 middle bases fitting TRBD1. The CDR3 protein sequence reads: CASSLVGTGPYEQYF. The nucleotide sequence is given as TGTGCCAGCAGCTTAGTGGGGACAGGGCCCTACGAGCAGTACTTC.